What follows are 26 T cell receptor beta chains derived from one specimen sequenced in a study of cytomegalovirus exposure and HLA in healthy donors. It was with 60 Vbeta and 13 Jbeta primers that the PCR ran. Measured with immunoSEQ multiplex PCR; TCRdb has only the in-frame clones, and not every one. The data show about 43,000 clones, 63% seen once. Sequencing input: PBMCs. These receptors originate from a man in his fifties or sixties in good health and CMV-seropositive.

The rearrangement links TRBV5-1 to TRBJ2-3; no definite D call. The CDR3 contains 15 residues. V was clipped by 2 bases and J by 0 bases, with 10 bases between them. Germline values: CDR1 SGHRS, CDR2 YFSETQ. CDR3 DNA: TGCGCCAGCAGCTTAAGAGCGCATAGCACAGATACGCAGTATTTT. Amino acids: CASSLRAHSTDTQYF.

V and J are TRBV14 and TRBJ1-2; D is unresolved. This CDR3 contains 14 residues. CDR1 SGHDN and CDR2 FVKESK come from the germline V gene. Trimming took off 6 bases at V and 4 bases at J, with 15 bases between the two ends. The CDR3 here is CASSRGGQFYGYTF. In DNA, the CDR3 is TGTGCCAGCAGTCGGGGAGGTCAATTCTATGGCTACACCTTC.

The chain uses TRBV5-4 and TRBJ2-1; 7 bases line up with TRBD2. This CDR3 is built from 15 residues. V lost 4 bases and J lost 4; bases outside the gene matches: 8. In germline, CDR1 is SGHNT, CDR2 YYREEE (reference sequence). The CDR3 protein is CASSSSVGGYNEQFF. The CDR3 bases are TGTGCCAGCAGCAGTAGCGTCGGGGGGTACAATGAGCAGTTCTTC.

This clone occurred a few times. This rearrangement joins TRBV6-1 to TRBJ1-2, with D unresolved. V was shortened by 3 bases and J by 1 base, with 3 bases between the two germline ends. The CDR3 runs 12 residues. Germline V CDR1 and CDR2: MNHNS, SASEGT. Here the CDR3 DNA reads TGTGCCAGCAGTGACAGTAACTATGGCTACACCTTC. Translated, it gives CASSDSNYGYTF.

This chain links TRBV5-1 with TRBJ2-3, with D tentatively TRBD1 (5 bases). CDR1 SGHRS and CDR2 YFSETQ come from the germline V gene. The V end was cut by 4 bases, the J end by 3 bases, with 15 bases between. The CDR3 runs 15 residues. Written as DNA, the CDR3 is TGCGCCAGCAGCCAGTCCGGTACAGGAACAGATACGCAGTATTTT. Translation: CASSQSGTGTDTQYF.

V is TRBV23-1 and J is TRBJ2-7; D might be TRBD2 (6 bases). TRBV23-1 is an ORF for which the function is uncertain. Trimming pared 4 bases from V and 0 bases from J, leaving 10 bases between. This CDR3 has 14 amino acids. The CDR3 coding sequence is TGCGCCAGCAGTCCGGGAGCTACCTCCTACGAGCAGTACTTC. Protein product: CASSPGATSYEQYF.

The J gene is TRBJ2-7, the V gene TRBV27; TRBD1 aligns across 8 bases. The V gene's germline CDR1 is MNHEY and CDR2 SMNVEV (reference sequence). After removal of 5 bases from V and 7 bases from J, the junction contained 10 bases not matched to a gene. The CDR3 has 14 amino acids. This chain's CDR3 is CASSRTGSTGEQYF. CDR3 DNA: TGTGCCAGCAGTAGGACAGGGAGTACGGGGGAGCAGTACTTC.

This clone came up a few times. V gene TRBV19 combines with J gene TRBJ1-5; D not certain. The length of the CDR3 is 14 residues. Germline V lookup: CDR1 LNHDA, CDR2 SQIVND (reference sequence). V was cut by 4 bases and J by 11 bases, with 18 bases left in between. CDR3 sequence reads: CASSTLGSTGAQHF. In nucleotides, the CDR3 is TGTGCCAGTAGTACCCTCGGATCAACCGGGGCCCAGCATTTT. Complete variable domain (other parts from reference TRBV19 and TRBJ1-5): DGGITQSPKYLFRKEGQNVTLSCEQNLNHDAMYWYRQDPGQGLRLIYYSQIVNDFQKGDIAEGYSVSREKKESFPLTVTSAQKNPTAFYLCASSTLGSTGAQHFGDGTRLSIL.

This clone was counted a single time. The V and J genes are TRBV4-2 and TRBJ2-3; 8 nucleotides match TRBD2. V was clipped by 1 base and J by 1 base; unmatched bases: 1. Germline loops: CDR1 LGHNA, CDR2 YNFKEQ. This CDR3 has 15 amino acids. Here the CDR3 reads CASSQAGGRTDTQYF. CDR3 nucleotide sequence: TGTGCCAGCAGCCAAGCGGGAGGGCGCACAGATACGCAGTATTTT.

The chain is built from TRBV19 and TRBJ2-5, with 10 positions matching TRBD2. The J call may be mistaken, given a closer DNA end match to TRBJ2-7. CDR3 length: 16 amino acids. CDR1 and CDR2 (germline): LNHDA, SQIVND (reference sequence). CDR3 bases: TGTGCCAGTAGTACCTTTCTAGCGGGAGCGACCTACGAGCAGTACTTC. This gives the protein CASSTFLAGATYEQYF.

This chain links TRBV2 with TRBJ2-3; 9 nucleotides match TRBD1. The germline CDR1 and CDR2 sequences are SNHLY and FYNNEI. J lost 2 bases, V lost 7 bases, and 4 bases had no gene match. This CDR3 has 14 residues. Written as DNA, the CDR3 is TGTGCCAGCAAAGGGACAGGGCCCACAGATACGCAGTATTTT. Translating gives CASKGTGPTDTQYF.

This chain joins TRBV11-2 and TRBJ2-2; tentatively, D is TRBD2 (5 bases). Germline lookup yields CDR1 SGHAT and CDR2 FQNNGV. The V end lost 6 bases, the J end lost 5 bases, and 13 bases lay between the germline ends. This CDR3 is 14 amino acids long. CDR3 region: CASSLQSGTGELFF. In DNA, the CDR3 is TGTGCCAGCAGTCTCCAGAGCGGAACCGGGGAGCTGTTTTTT.

This clone has a handful of counts. V gene TRBV15 combines with J gene TRBJ2-7, with D perhaps matching TRBD1 (5 bases). The CDR3 sequence is 14 residues long. Trimming took 0 bases from V and 5 from J, leaving 11 bases between them. The germline CDR1 and CDR2 sequences are LNHNV and YYDKDF (reference sequence). CDR3 bases: TGTGCCACCAGCAGAGACAGGGTTGGAAACGAGCAGTACTTC. It codes for CATSRDRVGNEQYF.

This chain links TRBV6-6 with TRBJ1-2; possible D gene TRBD1, 6 bases. Trimming cost V 7 bases and J 2 bases, with 11 bases left between them. This CDR3 region has 13 residues. Germline loops: CDR1 MNHNY, CDR2 SVGAGI (reference sequence). The CDR3 spells CASKLGQNYGYTF. CDR3 nucleotides: TGTGCCAGCAAGCTCGGACAGAACTATGGCTACACCTTC.

The J gene is TRBJ2-2, the V gene TRBV30; tentatively, D is TRBD1 (5 bases). The V gene's germline CDR1 is GTSNPN and CDR2 SVGIG (reference sequence). The V end was cut by 3 bases, the J end by 9 bases, with 20 bases between. This CDR3 has 15 residues. CDR3 in DNA: TGTGCCTGGAGGGAAAGAAGATCCAGGGTACGGGAGCTGTTTTTT. Its protein product is CAWRERRSRVRELFF. The variable domain in full, completed from reference TRBV30 and TRBJ2-2, reads SQTIHQWPATLVQPVGSPLSLECTVEGTSNPNLYWYRQAAGRGLQLLFYSVGIGQISSEVPQNLSASRPQDRQFILSSKKLLLSDSGFYLCAWRERRSRVRELFFGEGSRLTVL.

The chain employs TRBV27 and TRBJ2-7; no definite D call. V was trimmed by 2 bases and J by 4 bases, leaving 15 bases between them. The germline V gene encodes CDR1 MNHEY and CDR2 SMNVEV (reference sequence). This CDR3 is built from 15 residues. The CDR3 DNA sequence: TGTGCCAGCAGTTTAAAAGCAGGTCTCGGATACGAGCAGTACTTC. Amino acids: CASSLKAGLGYEQYF.

The chain has TRBV29-1 and TRBJ2-2; 14 positions agree with TRBD2. The germline V gene encodes CDR1 SQVTM and CDR2 ANQGSEA. V shed 6 bases, J shed 1 base, and the junction held 7 bases outside the gene matches. The CDR3 is made up of 17 amino acids. CDR3 coding DNA: TGCAGCGTAACCGCCGGGACTAGCGGGGGGAACACCGGGGAGCTGTTTTTT. It yields the protein CSVTAGTSGGNTGELFF.

This clone has a handful of counts. J is TRBJ2-3 and V is TRBV5-4; 7 bases are shared with TRBD2. This CDR3 spans 16 amino acids. Germline CDR1 is SGHNT and CDR2 is YYREEE (reference sequence). V lost 2 bases and J lost 2; bases outside the gene matches: 8. DNA of the CDR3: TGTGCCAGCAGCTTTCGCGGGAGCGCTAACACAGATACGCAGTATTTT. Residues: CASSFRGSANTDTQYF.

The genes are TRBV28 and TRBJ2-2; no firm D call. The V and J ends lost 6 bases and 3 bases respectively, with 8 bases between them. The CDR3 contains 13 residues. Germline CDR1 MDHEN, CDR2 SYDVKM. The CDR3 sequence is CASSFTYTGELFF. CDR3 sequence (DNA): TGTGCCAGCAGCTTCACTTACACCGGGGAGCTGTTTTTT.

The chain links TRBV2 to TRBJ1-1; D is ambiguous. The CDR3 is made up of 11 amino acids. Germline values: CDR1 SNHLY, CDR2 FYNNEI. Trimming removed 7 bases at V and 5 bases at J, with 8 bases between. CDR3 sequence reads: CASTVFTEAFF. Written as DNA, the CDR3 is TGTGCCAGCACCGTATTTACTGAAGCTTTCTTT. Complete variable domain (other parts from reference TRBV2 and TRBJ1-1): EPEVTQTPSHQVTQMGQEVILRCVPISNHLYFYWYRQILGQKVEFLVSFYNNEISEKSEIFDDQFSVERPDGSNFTLKIRSTKLEDSAMYFCASTVFTEAFFGQGTRLTVV.

V and J are TRBV10-1 and TRBJ2-7, with a possible D match to TRBD1 (6 bases). From germline, CDR1 is WNHNN and CDR2 SYGVQD (reference sequence). The ends were cut back, 3 bases at V and 5 bases at J, with 11 bases in the middle. The CDR3 totals 13 residues. CDR3 amino acids: CASSESRGDEQYF. Here the CDR3 DNA reads TGCGCCAGCAGTGAATCCAGGGGCGACGAGCAGTACTTC.

This chain uses TRBV4-1 with TRBJ2-6; no reliable D call. The CDR3 extends over 19 amino acids. CDR1 MGHRA and CDR2 YSYEKL come from the germline V gene. V was cut by 4 bases and J by 0 bases, with 19 bases left in between. CDR3 DNA sequence: TGCGCCAGCAGCCCGATCGCCAGCGCGCCATACTCTGGGGCCAACGTCCTGACTTTC. As protein: CASSPIASAPYSGANVLTF.

The chain joins TRBV6-5 to TRBJ1-2, with D hard to call. Deletions cut 2 bases from V and 4 bases from J, with 8 bases between. The CDR3 length is 13 residues. From germline, CDR1 is MNHEY and CDR2 SVGAGI. For the CDR3, the DNA is TGTGCCAGCAGTTACGAGGGATCCTATGGCTACACCTTC. Translated: CASSYEGSYGYTF.

This sequence joins TRBV5-8 and TRBJ2-7; 10 bases are a match to TRBD2. V gave up 2 bases and J gave up 6 bases; unmatched junction bases: 5. Germline CDR1 is SGHTS and CDR2 is YDEGEE. CDR3 length equals 14 residues. The chain's CDR3 is CASSLLAGSVEQYF. The CDR3 DNA reads as TGTGCCAGCAGCTTACTAGCGGGATCGGTCGAGCAGTACTTC.

The genes are TRBV25-1 and TRBJ2-7, with 10 positions matching TRBD1. The germline V gene encodes CDR1 MGHDK and CDR2 SYGVNS. The V gene end was trimmed by 4 bases and the J gene end by 2 bases; junction bases not matched to a gene: 14. The CDR3 totals 18 residues. CDR3 in amino acids: CASSGDMGQGNLPYEQYF. CDR3 DNA sequence: TGTGCCAGCAGTGGCGACATGGGACAGGGGAATCTTCCCTACGAGCAGTACTTC.

The V gene is TRBV6-1, the J gene TRBJ1-5; D might be TRBD1 (6 bases). Germline V lookup: CDR1 MNHNS, CDR2 SASEGT. Trimming cost V 7 bases and J 6 bases, with 16 bases left between them. The CDR3 loop spans 14 amino acids. CDR3 sequence: CASNTQGMVQPQHF. The CDR3 DNA is TGTGCCAGCAATACCCAGGGGATGGTTCAGCCCCAGCATTTT.